These 4 T cell receptor beta chains were all obtained from the same sample, sequenced in a study of T cells in narcolepsy. Clones were sequenced by immunoSEQ multiplex PCR, and TCRdb holds only the in-frame ones, with some missing. The table records under 35,000 clones, 75% to 90% of them present only once. Specimen: memory (CD45RA-) CD4+ T cells from blood. These receptors all come from a human donor in good health.

The chain links TRBV11-2 to TRBJ2-7; either TRBD1 or TRBD2 may fit D (5 bases each). V gave up 3 bases and J gave up 2 bases, with 11 bases separating them. Germline CDR1 reads SGHAT; CDR2 reads FQNNGV. This CDR3 contains 14 residues. CDR3 amino acids: CASSFGDGPYEQYF. The CDR3 region has the DNA TGTGCCAGCAGCTTTGGGGACGGACCCTACGAGCAGTACTTC.

This clone appeared once. The chain has TRBV6-5 and TRBJ2-1; D uncertain. The ends were cut back, 3 bases at V and 6 bases at J, with 15 bases in the middle. The CDR3 runs 15 residues. Germline-derived CDR1 and CDR2 are MNHEY and SVGAGI. CDR3 bases: TGTGCCAGCAGTTATTTTATTGGAGCCGGCAATGAGCAGTTCTTC. It translates to CASSYFIGAGNEQFF.

The chain is built from TRBV7-2 and TRBJ2-5; D ambiguous. The CDR3 is made up of 12 amino acids. From germline, CDR1 is SGHTA and CDR2 FQGNSA. V was cut by 3 bases and J by 5 bases, with 7 bases left in between. CDR3 region: CASSFVGETQYF. The CDR3 bases are TGTGCCAGCAGCTTTGTGGGGGAGACCCAGTACTTC.

This chain links TRBV4-1 with TRBJ2-1; D possibly uses TRBD1 or TRBD2 (5 bases each). Germline assignment: CDR1 MGHRA and CDR2 YSYEKL. The V gene lost 0 bases and the J gene lost 2 bases, with 20 bases spanning the gap. CDR3 length: 19 residues. The CDR3 DNA follows: TGCGCCAGCAGCCAAGATCGATTTCGGGGACGGAGTGCCTACAATGAGCAGTTCTTC. Translation gives CASSQDRFRGRSAYNEQFF.